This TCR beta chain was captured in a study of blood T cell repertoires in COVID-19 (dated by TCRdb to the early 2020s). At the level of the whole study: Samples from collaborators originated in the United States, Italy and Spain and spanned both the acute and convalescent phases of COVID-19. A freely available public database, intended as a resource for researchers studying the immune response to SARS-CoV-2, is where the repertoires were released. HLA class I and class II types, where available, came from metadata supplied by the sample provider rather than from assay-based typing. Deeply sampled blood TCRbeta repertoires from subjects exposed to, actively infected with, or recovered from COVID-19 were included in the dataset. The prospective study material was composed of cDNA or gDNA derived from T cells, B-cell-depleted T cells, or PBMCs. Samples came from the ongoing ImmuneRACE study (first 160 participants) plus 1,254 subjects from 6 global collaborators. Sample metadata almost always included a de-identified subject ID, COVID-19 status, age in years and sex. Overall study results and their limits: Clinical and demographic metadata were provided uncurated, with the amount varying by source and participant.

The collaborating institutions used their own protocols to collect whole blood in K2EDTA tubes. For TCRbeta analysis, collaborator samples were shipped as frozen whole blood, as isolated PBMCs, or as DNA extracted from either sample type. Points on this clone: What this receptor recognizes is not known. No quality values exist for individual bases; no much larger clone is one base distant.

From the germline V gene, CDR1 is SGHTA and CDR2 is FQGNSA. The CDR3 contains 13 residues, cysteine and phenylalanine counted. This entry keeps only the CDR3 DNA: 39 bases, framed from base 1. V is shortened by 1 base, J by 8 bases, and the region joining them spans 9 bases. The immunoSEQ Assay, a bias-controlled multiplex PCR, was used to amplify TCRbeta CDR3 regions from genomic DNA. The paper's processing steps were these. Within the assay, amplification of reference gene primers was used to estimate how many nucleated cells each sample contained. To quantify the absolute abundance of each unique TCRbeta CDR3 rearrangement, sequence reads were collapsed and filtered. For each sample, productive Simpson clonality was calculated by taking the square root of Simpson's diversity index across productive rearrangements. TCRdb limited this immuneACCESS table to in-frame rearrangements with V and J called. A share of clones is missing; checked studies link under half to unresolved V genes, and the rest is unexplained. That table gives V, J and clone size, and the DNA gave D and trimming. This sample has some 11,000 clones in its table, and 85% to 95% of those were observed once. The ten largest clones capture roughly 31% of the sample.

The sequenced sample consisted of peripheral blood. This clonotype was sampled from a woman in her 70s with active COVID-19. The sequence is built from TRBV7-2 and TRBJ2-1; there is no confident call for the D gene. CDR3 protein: CASSLGQRDEQFF. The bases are TGTGCCAGCAGCTTAGGTCAGCGCGATGAGCAGTTCTTC. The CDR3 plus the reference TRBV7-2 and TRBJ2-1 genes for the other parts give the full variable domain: GAGVSQSPSNKVTEKGKDVELRCDPISGHTALYWYRQSLGQGLEFLIYFQGNSAPDKSGLPSDRFSAERTGGSVSTLTIQRTQQEDSAVYLCASSLGQRDEQFFGPGTRLTVL.